The TCR beta chain described here comes from a study of blood T cell repertoires in COVID-19 (dated by TCRdb to the early 2020s). Looking at the study overall: Samples from collaborators originated in the United States, Italy and Spain and spanned both the acute and convalescent phases of COVID-19. The material from the prospective study consisted of cDNA or gDNA derived from T cells, B-cell-depleted T cells, or PBMCs. The dataset comprised deeply sampled blood TCRbeta repertoires from subjects exposed to, actively infected with, or recovered from COVID-19. The repertoires were made available in a free public database intended to serve as a resource for research on the immune response to SARS-CoV-2. Samples came from the ongoing ImmuneRACE study (first 160 participants) plus 1,254 subjects from 6 global collaborators. The sample metadata nearly always contained a de-identified subject ID, COVID-19 status, age in years and sex. Where HLA class I and class II types were available, the types were taken from metadata supplied by the sample provider, not from assay-based typing.

The junction shows trimming of 0 bases on V and 7 bases on J, and the gene matches do not reach 4 bases of it. The CDR3 starts with the cysteine, ends with the phenylalanine, and has 14 residues. The DNA shown is the 42-base CDR3, in frame from base 1. The germline V gene encodes CDR1 LNHDA and CDR2 SQIVND (reference sequence). Study-wide conclusions, independent of this receptor: The amount of clinical and demographic metadata varied by source and participant and was provided uncurated.

The immunoSEQ Assay, a bias-controlled multiplex PCR, was used to amplify TCRbeta CDR3 regions from genomic DNA. The original methods were these. Nucleated cell counts per sample were estimated from amplification of reference gene primers within the assay. Sequence reads were collapsed and filtered to measure the absolute abundance of every unique TCRbeta CDR3 rearrangement. Productive Simpson clonality was computed per sample as the square root of Simpson's diversity index over productive rearrangements. TCRdb retrieved this table from immuneACCESS and kept in-frame rearrangements only. Not all clones are present; in checked studies, unresolved V genes account for under half, and no reason is known for the remainder. V and J calls and clone size follow that table, whereas D and trimming were derived from the DNA. The table for this sample lists roughly 160,000 clones; approximately 79% of them were counted only once. About 3% of the sample comes from the top ten.

Regarding this clone: Its cognate antigen has yet to be identified. Base qualities are not at hand, and no much larger clone is one base apart.

The collaborating institutions used their own protocols to collect whole blood in K2EDTA tubes. For TCRbeta analysis, collaborators shipped samples as frozen whole blood, isolated PBMCs, or DNA extracted from either of those sample types. This clonotype originated in a woman of 80 years or more with acute or convalescent COVID-19. The sequenced sample consisted of peripheral blood. Recombination linked TRBV19 to TRBJ1-2, and 8 bases in between align with TRBD1. The DNA reads TGTGCCAGTAGTATAGACAGGGGGCGCCGTGGCTACACCTTC. It encodes CASSIDRGRRGYTF.